Listed below are T cell receptor beta chains from one sample, sequenced in a study of early T cells in non-severe SARS-CoV-2 infection. Via MiXCR, TCRdb re-called the 5' RACE reads, giving one row per CDR3 protein. The data show about 55,000 distinct CDR3 sequences, 6.6% seen once. The source material was whole blood, sampled at baseline. These receptors were collected from an adult who was a healthcare worker with PCR-confirmed SARS-CoV-2 infection or an uninfected control (not recorded which). The conserved cysteine and the conserved F or W are not part of the CDR3 here. Each record gives: V gene, D gene, J gene, CDR3 protein. A D gene is named only where the DNA matches it firmly.

>TRBV14|TRBD2|TRBJ2-7
ASSQDRGLAAADEQY
>TRBV25-1|NA|TRBJ2-5
ASSEYRPGRETQY
>TRBV12-3/TRBV12-4|TRBD1|TRBJ1-5
ASSDRGYSQPQH
>TRBV7-2|NA|TRBJ1-5
ASSLGTSPQH
>TRBV12-3/TRBV12-4|NA|TRBJ1-5
ASSPKGIGNQPQH
>TRBV10-3|NA|TRBJ1-5
AISDRTENQPQH
>TRBV7-8|NA|TRBJ2-3
ASSFGSGYTQY
>TRBV7-2|NA|TRBJ1-6
ASSPLDSYNSPLH
>TRBV4-1|NA|TRBJ2-7
ASSQDETGYSYEQY
>TRBV4-3|NA|TRBJ2-5
ASSQELVYGAQETQY
>TRBV30|NA|TRBJ2-1
AWSVRGSAGEF
>TRBV4-3|NA|TRBJ2-7
ASSQGQPPYEQY
>TRBV12-3/TRBV12-4|NA|TRBJ1-3
ASSRRVMGNTIY
>TRBV12-3/TRBV12-4|NA|TRBJ2-1
ASSRRVSGVEQF
>TRBV29-1|NA|TRBJ2-3
SVQRVTDTQY
>TRBV5-6|TRBD2|TRBJ2-3
ASRGLAGSTDTQY
>TRBV10-3|NA|TRBJ2-3
AISAPSTDTQY
>TRBV20-1|NA|TRBJ1-6
SAKALPGTETSPLH
>TRBV11-2|TRBD1|TRBJ2-1
ASSLSGTGTF
>TRBV18|NA|TRBJ1-1
ASSPTSQGRTGDTEAF
>TRBV4-2|NA|TRBJ1-2
ASSQVGEGSYGYT
>TRBV7-9|NA|TRBJ1-5
ASSSVDPNQPQH
>TRBV5-6|NA|TRBJ2-7
ASSLEGAGRTYEQY
>TRBV7-2|TRBD2|TRBJ2-3
ASSFLAGGSDTQY
>TRBV20-1|NA|TRBJ2-2
SARSVLTGELF
>TRBV12-3/TRBV12-4|NA|TRBJ1-2
ASSPGGPGYT
>TRBV4-3|TRBD2|TRBJ2-5
ASSQDLGGEETQY
>TRBV27|NA|TRBJ2-7
ASSPRQGGYEQY
>TRBV12-3/TRBV12-4|NA|TRBJ2-1
ASSPPGLVNEQF
>TRBV30|NA|TRBJ1-2
AWSVYPLGGYT
>TRBV7-8|NA|TRBJ1-6
ASSLVGRSLASPLH
>TRBV5-6|TRBD1|TRBJ1-5
ASSPSRDRGLYSNQPQH
>TRBV3-1|TRBD2|TRBJ2-1
ASSQVLAGGALSSYNEQF
>TRBV20-1|TRBD2|TRBJ2-5
SASIAGGFAETQY
>TRBV4-2|TRBD1|TRBJ2-5
ASSPGTGASKETQY
>TRBV11-2|NA|TRBJ2-2
ASSSTGIPNTGELF
>TRBV6-2/TRBV6-3|NA|TRBJ2-3
ASSYTVGDNTDTQY